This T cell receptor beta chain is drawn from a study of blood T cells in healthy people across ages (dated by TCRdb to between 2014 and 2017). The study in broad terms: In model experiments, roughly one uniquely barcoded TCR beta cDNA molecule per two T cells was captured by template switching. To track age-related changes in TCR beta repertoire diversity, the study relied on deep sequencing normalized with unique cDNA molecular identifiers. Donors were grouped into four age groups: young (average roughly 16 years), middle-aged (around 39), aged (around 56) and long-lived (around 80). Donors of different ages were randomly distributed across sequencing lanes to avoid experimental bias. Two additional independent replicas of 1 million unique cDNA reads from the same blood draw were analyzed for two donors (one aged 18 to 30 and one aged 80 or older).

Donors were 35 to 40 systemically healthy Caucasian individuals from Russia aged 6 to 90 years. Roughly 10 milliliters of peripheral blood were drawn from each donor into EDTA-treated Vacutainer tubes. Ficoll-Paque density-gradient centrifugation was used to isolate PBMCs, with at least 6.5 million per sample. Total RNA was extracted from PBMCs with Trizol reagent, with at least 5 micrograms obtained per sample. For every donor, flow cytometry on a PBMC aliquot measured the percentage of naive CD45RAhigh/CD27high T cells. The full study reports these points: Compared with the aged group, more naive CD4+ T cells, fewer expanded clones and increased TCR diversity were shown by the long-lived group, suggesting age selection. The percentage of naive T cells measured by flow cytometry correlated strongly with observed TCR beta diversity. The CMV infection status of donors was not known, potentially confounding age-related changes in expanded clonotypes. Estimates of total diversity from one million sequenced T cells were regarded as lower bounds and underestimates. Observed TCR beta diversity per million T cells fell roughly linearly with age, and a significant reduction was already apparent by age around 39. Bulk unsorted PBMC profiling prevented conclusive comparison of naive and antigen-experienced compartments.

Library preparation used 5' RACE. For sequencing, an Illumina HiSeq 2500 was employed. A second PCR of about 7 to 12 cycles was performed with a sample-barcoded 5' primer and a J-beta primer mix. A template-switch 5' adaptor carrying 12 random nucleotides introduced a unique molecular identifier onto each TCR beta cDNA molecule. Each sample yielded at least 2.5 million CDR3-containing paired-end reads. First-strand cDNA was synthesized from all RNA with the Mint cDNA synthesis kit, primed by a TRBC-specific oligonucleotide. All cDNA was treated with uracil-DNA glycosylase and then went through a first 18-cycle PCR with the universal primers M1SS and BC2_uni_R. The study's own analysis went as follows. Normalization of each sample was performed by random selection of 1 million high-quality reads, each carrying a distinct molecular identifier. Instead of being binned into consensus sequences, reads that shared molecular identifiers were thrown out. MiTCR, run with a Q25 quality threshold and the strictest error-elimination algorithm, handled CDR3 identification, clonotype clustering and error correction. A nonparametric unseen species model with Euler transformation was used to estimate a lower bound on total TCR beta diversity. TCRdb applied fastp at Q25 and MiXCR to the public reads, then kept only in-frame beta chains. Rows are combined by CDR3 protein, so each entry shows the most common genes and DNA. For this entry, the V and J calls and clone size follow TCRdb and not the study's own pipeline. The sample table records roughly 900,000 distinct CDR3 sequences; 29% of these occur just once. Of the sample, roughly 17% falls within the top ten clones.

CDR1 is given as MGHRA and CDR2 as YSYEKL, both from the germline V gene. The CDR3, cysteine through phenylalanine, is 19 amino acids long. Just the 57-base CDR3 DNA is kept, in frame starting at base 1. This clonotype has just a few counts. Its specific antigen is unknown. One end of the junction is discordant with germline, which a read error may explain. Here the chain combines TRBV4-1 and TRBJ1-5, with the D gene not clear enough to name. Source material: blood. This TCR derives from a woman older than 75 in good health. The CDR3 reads CACSQVPTRSIVGNQPQHF. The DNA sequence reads TGCGCCTGCAGCCAAGTCCCTACTAGATCTATAGTTGGCAATCAGCCCCAGCATTTT.